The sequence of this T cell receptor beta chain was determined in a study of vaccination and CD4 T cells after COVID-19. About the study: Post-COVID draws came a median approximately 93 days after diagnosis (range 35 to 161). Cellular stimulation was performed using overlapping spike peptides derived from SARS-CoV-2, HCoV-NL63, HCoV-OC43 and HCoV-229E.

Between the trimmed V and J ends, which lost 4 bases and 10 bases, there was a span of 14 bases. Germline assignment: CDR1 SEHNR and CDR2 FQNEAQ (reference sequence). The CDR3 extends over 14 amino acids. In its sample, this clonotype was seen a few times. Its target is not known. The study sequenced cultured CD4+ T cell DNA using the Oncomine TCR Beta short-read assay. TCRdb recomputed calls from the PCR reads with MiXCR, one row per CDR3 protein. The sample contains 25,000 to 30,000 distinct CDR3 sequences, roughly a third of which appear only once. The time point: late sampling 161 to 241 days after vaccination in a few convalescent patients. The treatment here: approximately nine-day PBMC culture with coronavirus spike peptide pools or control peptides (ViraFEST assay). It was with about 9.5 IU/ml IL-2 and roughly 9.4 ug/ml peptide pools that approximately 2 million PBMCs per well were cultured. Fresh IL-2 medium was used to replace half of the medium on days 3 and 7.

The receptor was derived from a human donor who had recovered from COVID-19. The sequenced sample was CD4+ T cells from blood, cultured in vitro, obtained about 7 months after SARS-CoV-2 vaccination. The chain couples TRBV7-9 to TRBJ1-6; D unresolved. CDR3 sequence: CASSSSVRDSPLHF. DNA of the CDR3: TGTGCCAGCAGCTCGTCCGTGCGAGACTCACCCCTCCACTTT.